The clone carrying this T cell receptor beta chain was seen at least ten times. Its antigen is still unknown. This sample was taken from a study of identical twins. Findings and limits, study-wide: Within twin pairs, the out-of-frame alpha sequences they shared showed excess low generation probability. Insertions were reduced in abundant cord blood beta clonotypes but not in memory repertoires.

The CDR3 sequence is 15 residues long. Trimming pared 1 base from V and 4 bases from J, leaving 12 bases between. Germline values: CDR1 LGHNA, CDR2 YSLEER. A universal primer site was created by template switching, with the cDNA bearing unique molecular identifiers. From the 5' RACE reads, TCRdb called clonotypes with MiXCR, one entry per CDR3 protein. The data show roughly 260,000 distinct CDR3 sequences, with over 12% seen just once and around 8.9% held by the top ten. The sequencing input was memory (CD45RO+) T cells sorted from blood. The rearrangement joins TRBV4-3 to TRBJ2-3; D may match TRBD1 or TRBD2 (5 bases each). The TCR was taken from a woman under 30 in good health. CDR3 sequence: CASSQVRGFADTQYF. In DNA, the CDR3 is TGCGCCAGCAGCCAAGTGAGGGGCTTCGCAGATACGCAGTATTTT.